This paragraph covers one T cell receptor (beta chain) sequence. Its antigen is still unknown. The CDR3 is 16 amino acids. With 0 bases removed from V and 1 base from J, the gap between germline ends came to 10 bases. The germline CDR1 and CDR2 sequences are MNHEY and SVGAGI. Method: immunoSEQ multiplex PCR; TCRdb's copy keeps in-frame clones and lacks some. Of about 1.5 million clones detected, more than 95% appear once; the ten largest clones hold roughly 1.2%. The entry originates in a study of shared clonotypes between healthy human individuals. Donors, without exception, were Caucasian adults residing in Nashville, Tennessee. CD4+ cells yielded CD45RA+ naive and CD45RA-negative memory subsets. Findings and limits, study-wide: Sample collection involved blood only; tissue repertoires are likely different. Shared across a handful of donors were around 5% of the naive CD4 clonotypes.

The specimen was naive CD4+ T cells sorted from blood. As to subset: CD45RA+ positively selected. This chain connects TRBV6-5 to TRBJ2-4; D gene unclear. The TCR comes from a man aged 25 to 40 in good health. The CDR3 loop is CASSYSLGLAKNIQYF. In nucleotides, the CDR3 is TGTGCCAGCAGTTACTCGTTAGGGTTGGCCAAAAACATTCAGTACTTC.